This T cell receptor (beta chain) comes out of a study of T cell clones after liver transplantation. Assay used: immunoSEQ multiplex PCR; TCRdb lists only in-frame clones, some missing. Of 95,000 to 110,000 clones listed, approximately 79% are singletons. Notes on the study in general: Small, mixed patient groups and varying post-transplant times limit these conclusions.

In the case of this clone: The target antigen is unknown.

The V gene's germline CDR1 is SQVTM and CDR2 ANQGSEA. The germline V and J ends were trimmed by 2 bases and 2 bases, with 13 bases remaining between them. This CDR3 has 14 amino acids. The clonotype was recovered from a human patient who received a liver transplant. A subset of T cells may come from the graft donor. The rearrangement uses TRBV29-1 and TRBJ2-7; D is possibly TRBD2 (5 bases). Here the sequenced sample was CD4+ T cells from blood, taken about 50 months after liver transplant. CDR3 sequence reads: CSVERGSQPYEQYF. The CDR3 bases are TGCAGCGTTGAACGGGGTAGTCAACCCTACGAGCAGTACTTC.